The 30 T cell receptor beta chains given below trace back to one sample, sequenced in a study of T cell repertoires in cytomegalovirus infection (dated 2019 in TCRdb). This sample was sequenced with an Illumina HiSeq 1500. TCRdb took the public reads, trimmed them with fastp at Q25, ran MiXCR for clone calling and kept in-frame beta chains. Every entry covers one CDR3 protein and lists the most common genes and DNA from its rows. This sample comprises some 390,000 distinct CDR3 sequences, 15% to 20% of them detected only once. Of the sample, around 8.6% is held by the ten largest clones. Sequencing was performed on PBMCs. Receptor source: a human donor in good health (CMV status not recorded). Some clones in this sample may be carry-over from other donors' samples.

The gene calls are TRBV11-2 and TRBJ2-7, with 12 nucleotides matching TRBD2. This CDR3 contains 17 residues. V lost 1 base to trimming and J lost 2 bases; unmatched junction nucleotides: 6. Germline V gives CDR1 SGHAT, CDR2 FQNNGV. CDR3 amino acids: CASSLGTSGTVPYEQYF. Written as DNA, the CDR3 is TGTGCCAGCAGCTTAGGGACTAGCGGGACCGTACCCTACGAGCAGTACTTC.

The chain couples TRBV7-9 to TRBJ1-2, with TRBD1 matching over 8 bases. CDR3 length: 14 residues. Germline CDR1 is SEHNR and CDR2 is FQNEAQ (reference sequence). J lost 2 bases, V lost 5 bases, and 4 bases had no gene match. The CDR3 sequence: CASSPGQVNYGYTF. The CDR3 nucleotides read TGTGCCAGCAGCCCGGGACAGGTGAACTATGGCTACACCTTC.

This clonotype was detected a few times. The rearrangement links TRBV7-9 to TRBJ2-7; weak D call: TRBD1 (6 bases). Looked up from germline, CDR1 is SEHNR and CDR2 is FQNEAQ (reference sequence). This CDR3 comprises 15 residues. With 5 bases removed from V and 2 bases from J, the gap between germline ends came to 16 bases. In DNA form, the CDR3 reads TGTGCCAGCAGCCAAGGCTGGACAGAACCCTACGAGCAGTACTTC. Amino acid sequence: CASSQGWTEPYEQYF.

This clonotype has only a few counts. CDR3 coding DNA: TGCAGTGCCCTACTAGCGGGTCCTTCGCAGTATTTT. Its translation: CSALLAGPSQYF. This chain uses TRBV20-1 with TRBJ2-3; 9 bases map to TRBD2. CDR1 and CDR2 from the germline V gene are DFQATT and SNEGSKA (reference sequence). This CDR3 comprises 12 residues. The V segment lost 6 bases and the J segment 10 bases; nucleotides outside the gene matches: 8.

The chain has TRBV5-6 and TRBJ1-1; D is unresolved. Trimming took off 0 bases at V and 1 base at J, with 13 bases between the two ends. Germline V CDR1 and CDR2: SGHDT, YYEEEE. CDR3 length: 16 residues. The CDR3 reads CASSLVGYRGNTEAFF. The CDR3, as DNA: TGTGCCAGCAGCTTGGTTGGGTATCGGGGGAACACTGAAGCTTTCTTT.

The V and J genes are TRBV15 and TRBJ2-1; 8 positions match TRBD2. CDR1 LNHNV and CDR2 YYDKDF come from the germline V gene (reference sequence). V lost 5 bases, J lost 3 bases, and 6 bases stayed unmatched. This CDR3 is built from 15 residues. For the CDR3, the DNA is TGTGCCACCAGCCCGCGGGGGGCCTACTACAATGAGCAGTTCTTC. Amino acid sequence: CATSPRGAYYNEQFF.

This clonotype was observed at least ten times. This chain joins TRBV7-2 and TRBJ1-2, with D possibly TRBD1 on 5 matching bases. V dropped 4 bases and J dropped 4 bases, with 16 bases sitting between them. This CDR3 has 15 residues. Per germline, CDR1 SGHTA and CDR2 FQGNSA. The CDR3 nucleotides read TGTGCCAGCAGCTCCACCTCGACAGACAGCTATGGCTACACCTTC. Amino acids: CASSSTSTDSYGYTF.

On this clonotype: Since a much larger clone is just one base distant, this may be a read error. The J gene is TRBJ2-3, the V gene TRBV4-2; 8 bases fit TRBD2. Germline CDR1 is LGHNA and CDR2 is YNFKEQ. The CDR3 totals 18 residues. This CDR3 reads CASSQERFGGGHTDPQYF. DNA of the CDR3: TGTGCCAGCAGCCAAGAGAGATTTGGCGGGGGGCACACAGATCCGCAGTATTTT.

This clonotype was seen only a few times. This chain joins TRBV7-6 and TRBJ2-5; no clear D gene. The CDR3 extends over 11 amino acids. Trimming cost V 7 bases and J 5 bases, with 8 bases left between them. The germline CDR1 and CDR2 sequences are SGHVS and FNYEAQ. The DNA of the CDR3 is TGTGCCAGCACCGGGCCCGAGACCCAGTACTTC. Its protein product is CASTGPETQYF.

The genes are TRBV19 and TRBJ2-1, with D perhaps TRBD2 (6 bases). This CDR3 contains 13 residues. The germline V and J ends were trimmed by 3 bases and 9 bases, with 12 bases remaining between them. Germline V lookup: CDR1 LNHDA, CDR2 SQIVND (reference sequence). The DNA of the CDR3 is TGTGCCAGTAGTATGAGACTGGGGGGTGAGCAGTTCTTC. Its protein is CASSMRLGGEQFF.

This clonotype was detected a few times. V gene TRBV29-1 combines with J gene TRBJ2-5; D is uncertain. Germline V gene data show CDR1 as SQVTM and CDR2 as ANQGSEA. This CDR3 is built from 12 residues. Trimming took 3 bases from V and 4 from J, leaving 9 bases between them. For the CDR3, the DNA is TGCAGCGTTGAGGTAGCATCAGAGACCCAGTACTTC. Translating gives CSVEVASETQYF.

This clonotype was seen at least ten times. This chain connects TRBV7-3 to TRBJ2-1; 7 nucleotides align to TRBD2. V shed 1 base and J 8 bases; nucleotides not matched to a gene: 5. The CDR3 is 14 amino acids. Germline V CDR1 and CDR2: SGHTA, FQGTGA. CDR3 residues: CASSLRAGVDEQFF. CDR3 coding DNA: TGTGCCAGCAGCTTAAGGGCGGGAGTGGATGAGCAGTTCTTC.

The genes are TRBV15 and TRBJ1-2; D might be TRBD1 (5 bases). This CDR3 has 15 residues. V was clipped by 5 bases and J by 5 bases, with 18 bases between them. Germline CDR1 reads LNHNV; CDR2 reads YYDKDF (reference sequence). This CDR3 is CATSSSAGTDYGYTF. The CDR3 DNA reads TGTGCCACCAGCTCGTCGGCAGGGACTGATTATGGCTACACCTTC.

The CDR3 region is CASSQDPTGYEQYF. The CDR3 DNA reads as TGCGCCAGCAGCCAAGATCCGACGGGCTACGAGCAGTACTTC. The rearrangement links TRBV4-3 to TRBJ2-7; D ambiguous. The CDR3 consists of 14 residues. The ends were cut back, 0 bases at V and 3 bases at J, with 9 bases in the middle. From germline, CDR1 is LGHNA and CDR2 YSLEER.

Ten or more counts support this clonotype. This CDR3 is CASSFGTERIYGYTF. The CDR3, as DNA: TGTGCCAGCAGCTTCGGGACGGAGAGGATCTATGGCTACACCTTC. V is TRBV7-2 and J is TRBJ1-2; tentatively, D is TRBD1 (5 bases). V shed 3 bases and J shed 4 bases, with 15 bases lying between them. This CDR3 spans 15 amino acids. CDR1 and CDR2 (germline): SGHTA, FQGNSA. The variable domain in full, with the rest retrieved from reference TRBV7-2 and TRBJ1-2, is GAGVSQSPSNKVTEKGKDVELRCDPISGHTALYWYRQSLGQGLEFLIYFQGNSAPDKSGLPSDRFSAERTGGSVSTLTIQRTQQEDSAVYLCASSFGTERIYGYTFGSGTRLTVV.

Comment on this clonotype: Possible read error: a much larger clone is one base away. The chain employs TRBV7-2 and TRBJ2-5; 8 nucleotides align to TRBD2. The germline CDR1 and CDR2 sequences are SGHTA and FQGNSA. This CDR3 contains 16 residues. CDR3 in DNA: TGTGTCAGCAGCTTAGGGGTGGCGGGAGGACAAGAGACCCAGTACTTC. Protein product: CVSSLGVAGGQETQYF.

There are many counts of this clonotype. The V and J genes are TRBV7-2 and TRBJ1-1, with D possibly TRBD1 on 5 matching bases. The CDR3 loop spans 15 amino acids. Deletions cut 2 bases from V and 3 bases from J, with 13 bases between. The germline CDR1 and CDR2 sequences are SGHTA and FQGNSA. The CDR3 loop is CASSLRAGTDTEAFF. DNA for the CDR3: TGTGCCAGCAGCTTAAGGGCCGGGACCGACACTGAAGCTTTCTTT.

The V gene is TRBV7-8, the J gene TRBJ1-1; 7 positions match TRBD1. The germline V gene encodes CDR1 SGHVS and CDR2 FQNEAQ. The length of the CDR3 is 15 residues. The V segment lost 3 bases and the J segment 6 bases; nucleotides outside the gene matches: 10. CDR3 sequence: CASSFSPTGRAEAFF. The CDR3 DNA sequence: TGTGCCAGCAGCTTCTCACCGACAGGGAGAGCTGAAGCTTTCTTT.

This clonotype has ten or more counts. This chain links TRBV4-1 with TRBJ1-1; D unresolved. V was cut by 5 bases and J by 4 bases, with 14 bases left in between. CDR1 is MGHRA and CDR2 is YSYEKL in the germline V gene. The CDR3 totals 14 residues. DNA of the CDR3: TGCGCCAGCAGCACCGAGGTCCGGAGCACTGAAGCTTTCTTT. This sequence encodes CASSTEVRSTEAFF.

CDR3 residues: CASSYRWIQDSNQPQHF. The CDR3, as DNA: TGTGCCAGCAGTTACAGGTGGATACAAGATAGCAATCAGCCCCAGCATTTT. The J gene is TRBJ1-5, the V gene TRBV6-2 or TRBV6-3; no clear D. The CDR3 is 17 amino acids. The germline V gene encodes CDR1 MNHEY and CDR2 SVGEGT. The V gene lost 2 bases and the J gene lost 0 bases, with 14 bases spanning the gap.

This clonotype showed up just a few times. The chain links TRBV7-2 to TRBJ2-7; 8 bases align to TRBD1. CDR3 length equals 15 residues. V trimming: 3 bases; J trimming: 1 base; junction bases outside the gene matches: 5. The germline gives CDR1 SGHTA, CDR2 FQGNSA. The CDR3 loop is CASSFRQGISYEQYF. CDR3 DNA sequence: TGTGCCAGCAGCTTTCGACAGGGGATATCCTACGAGCAGTACTTC. Drawing the rest from reference TRBV7-2 and TRBJ2-7, the complete variable domain is GAGVSQSPSNKVTEKGKDVELRCDPISGHTALYWYRQSLGQGLEFLIYFQGNSAPDKSGLPSDRFSAERTGGSVSTLTIQRTQQEDSAVYLCASSFRQGISYEQYFGPGTRLTVT.

The chain employs TRBV24-1 and TRBJ1-2; D uncertain. The CDR3 totals 12 residues. Trimming cost V 3 bases and J 4 bases, with 5 bases left between them. The germline V gene encodes CDR1 KGHDR and CDR2 SFDVKD. The CDR3 DNA sequence: TGTGCCACCAGTGATACCCGCTATGGCTACACCTTC. This encodes CATSDTRYGYTF.

The chain combines TRBV6-2 or TRBV6-3 with TRBJ2-1; unclear D gene. The CDR3 runs to 14 residues. V lost 2 bases and J lost 4, with 9 bases in between. Germline CDR1 and CDR2: MNHEY and SVGEGT. CDR3 region: CASSYAKSYNEQFF. CDR3 nucleotide sequence: TGTGCCAGCAGTTACGCGAAGAGTTACAATGAGCAGTTCTTC.

The sample holds many counts of this clonotype. J is TRBJ2-7 and V is TRBV7-9; D is uncertain. Looked up from germline, CDR1 is SEHNR and CDR2 is FQNEAQ (reference sequence). The germline V and J ends were trimmed by 1 base and 2 bases, with 9 bases remaining between them. The length of the CDR3 is 14 residues. The CDR3 protein is CASSLGGSAYEQYF. CDR3 DNA: TGTGCCAGCAGCTTAGGAGGCAGTGCCTACGAGCAGTACTTC.

This clonotype was seen many times. J is TRBJ2-3 and V is TRBV6-5; 10 bases match TRBD2. The junction had 4 bases not matched to a gene; V was cut back by 5 bases and J by 2 bases. CDR1 MNHEY and CDR2 SVGAGI come from the germline V gene. The CDR3 totals 15 residues. The CDR3 loop reads CASSQLAGVTDTQYF. CDR3 DNA: TGTGCCAGCAGTCAGCTAGCGGGAGTCACAGATACGCAGTATTTT.

This clonotype has at least ten counts. The V gene is TRBV20-1, the J gene TRBJ1-1; the D is unclear. Germline assignment: CDR1 DFQATT and CDR2 SNEGSKA (reference sequence). The CDR3 extends over 12 amino acids. V was shortened by 6 bases and J by 0 bases, with 8 bases between the two germline ends. The CDR3 bases are TGCAGTGCAAGACACCTGAACACTGAAGCTTTCTTT. This translates into CSARHLNTEAFF.

This clonotype was found many times. J is TRBJ2-7 and V is TRBV7-2; no definite D call. Germline V CDR1 and CDR2: SGHTA, FQGNSA. V was trimmed by 3 bases and J by 9 bases, leaving 12 bases between them. This CDR3 has 12 amino acids. The CDR3 sequence is CASSLGLSVQYF. The CDR3 DNA is TGTGCCAGCAGCTTGGGCCTTTCCGTGCAGTACTTC. Full variable domain (outside the CDR3, taken from reference TRBV7-2 and TRBJ2-7): GAGVSQSPSNKVTEKGKDVELRCDPISGHTALYWYRQSLGQGLEFLIYFQGNSAPDKSGLPSDRFSAERTGGSVSTLTIQRTQQEDSAVYLCASSLGLSVQYFGPGTRLTVT.

This clonotype was counted many times. The chain is built from TRBV7-2 and TRBJ1-5; tentatively, D is TRBD1 (6 bases). V dropped 2 bases and J dropped 6 bases, with 11 bases sitting between them. Germline assignment: CDR1 SGHTA and CDR2 FQGNSA. The CDR3 consists of 14 residues. In nucleotides, the CDR3 is TGTGCCAGCAGCTTAAGAGGGGGTACTCAGCCCCAGCATTTT. This codes for CASSLRGGTQPQHF.

The chain employs TRBV5-1 and TRBJ2-3, with a tentative D call TRBD1 (5 bases). The CDR3 is 14 amino acids. Trimming stripped 2 bases from V and 4 bases from J, with 11 bases between. Germline CDR1 reads SGHRS; CDR2 reads YFSETQ. CDR3 DNA sequence: TGCGCCAGCAGCTTCGTCAAGGGGTCAGATACGCAGTATTTT. Encoded protein: CASSFVKGSDTQYF. Full variable domain (rest looked up from reference TRBV5-1 and TRBJ2-3): KAGVTQTPRYLIKTRGQQVTLSCSPISGHRSVSWYQQTPGQGLQFLFEYFSETQRNKGNFPGRFSGRQFSNSRSEMNVSTLELGDSALYLCASSFVKGSDTQYFGPGTRLTVL.

The sample holds many counts of this clonotype. The chain combines TRBV19 with TRBJ2-1, with 10 bases matching TRBD2. Germline-derived CDR1 and CDR2 are LNHDA and SQIVND (reference sequence). CDR3 length: 18 amino acids. Trimming cost V 1 base and J 9 bases; bases outside gene matches: 15. CDR3 residues: CASSIGPRGLASLIEQFF. CDR3 nucleotide sequence: TGTGCCAGTAGTATAGGGCCCAGGGGACTAGCGTCCTTGATTGAGCAGTTCTTC.